A selection of T cell receptor beta chains follows, all from one sample in a study of blood T cell repertoires in COVID-19. Assay: immunoSEQ multiplex PCR; the TCRdb copy retains only in-frame clones and omits some. The table includes under 500,000 clones, 75% to 90% detected once. The source material was PBMCs or T cells enriched from blood (not recorded which). The receptors come from a man aged 25-45 years who had recovered from COVID-19. The CDR3 runs from the conserved cysteine through the conserved F or W. The D gene is left open where the match is weak. A clone size is listed for some rows: how often the clone was seen (once, few, many), or a class if it is expanded.

len,abundance,j_gene,d_gene,v_gene,CDR3nt,CDR3aa
16,-,TRBJ1-5,-,TRBV19,TGTGCCAGTAGTATAGACCGGAACAGTCTAACCCAGCCCCAGCATTTT,CASSIDRNSLTQPQHF
13,-,TRBJ2-1,TRBD2,TRBV30,TGTGCCTGGAGTAGCGGGGTTAACAATGAGCAGTTCTTC,CAWSSGVNNEQFF
15,-,TRBJ1-5,-,TRBV21-1,TGTGCCAGCAGCAGTCGGACAGGGAAGGGGCAGCCCCAGCATTTT,CASSSRTGKGQPQHF
18,-,TRBJ2-7,TRBD2,TRBV5-4,TGTGCCAGCAGCCCGGAGGGACTAGCGGGAGTTATTCCGTACGAGCAGTACTTC,CASSPEGLAGVIPYEQYF
12,-,TRBJ1-2,-,TRBV12-3/TRBV12-4,TGTGCCAGCAGTCTCGGAGGGAGCGGCTACACCTTC,CASSLGGSGYTF
13,few,TRBJ1-5,-,TRBV3-1/TRBV3-2,TGTGCCAGCAGCCAGACACAGGGTCAGCCCCAGCATTTT,CASSQTQGQPQHF
13,-,TRBJ1-3,TRBD1,TRBV30,TGTGCCTGGGCAGGGGGCAATGGAAACACCATATATTTT,CAWAGGNGNTIYF
12,-,TRBJ1-1,TRBD1,TRBV28,TGTGCCACCCTCGGGCGGACAGGAAAAGCTTTCTTT,CATLGRTGKAFF
18,-,TRBJ2-6,TRBD2,TRBV7-6,TGTGCCAGCAGCCTGACTAGCTCTGAGACCTCTGGGGCCAACGTCCTGACTTTC,CASSLTSSETSGANVLTF
14,-,TRBJ2-1,-,TRBV6-5,TGTGCCAGCAGAGAGAGGGCGGGAATTAATGAGCAGTTCTTC,CASRERAGINEQFF
15,-,TRBJ2-2,TRBD1,TRBV5-5,TGTGCCAGCAGCCCCTGGGACAGGCGTACCGGGGAGCTGTTTTTT,CASSPWDRRTGELFF
14,-,TRBJ1-3,TRBD1,TRBV6-5,TGTGCCAGCAACCCCCGGGACAGGGGAAACACCATATATTTT,CASNPRDRGNTIYF
12,few,TRBJ1-5,-,TRBV12-3/TRBV12-4,TGTGCCAGCAGTTTAAGCTTACAGCCCCAGCATTTT,CASSLSLQPQHF
16,-,TRBJ1-2,TRBD1,TRBV10-3,TGTGCCATCAGCCAGGACAGGGGAATTGCTAACTATGGCTACACCTTC,CAISQDRGIANYGYTF
17,-,TRBJ2-7,TRBD2,TRBV10-3,TGTGCCACCCTGGGGGGACTAGCGGGAGTCGTCCGCTACGAGCAGTACTTC,CATLGGLAGVVRYEQYF
15,-,TRBJ2-2,-,TRBV28,TGTGCCAGCAGTTTTAGGGGATCGAACACCGGGGAGCTGTTTTTT,CASSFRGSNTGELFF
13,-,TRBJ2-6,-,TRBV12-3/TRBV12-4,TGTGCCATCCGGGTCTCTGGGGCCAACGTCCTGACTTTC,CAIRVSGANVLTF
13,-,TRBJ2-5,-,TRBV30,TGTGCCTGGAGTGTTGGGGCGATAGAGACCCAGTACTTC,CAWSVGAIETQYF